A single sample is the source of the 16 T cell receptor beta chains below, sequenced in a study of shared clonotypes between healthy human individuals. Libraries were prepared by immunoSEQ multiplex PCR; TCRdb keeps only in-frame clonotypes and omits some of them. The table lists over 95,000 clones, about 67% of them singletons, with just under 25% in the top ten. The sample consisted of memory CD8+ T cells sorted from blood. Stated subset: CD45RO+ cells pooled with CCR7-negative TemRA cells. The receptors were sampled from a woman in her twenties or thirties in good health.

The rearrangement links TRBV5-1 to TRBJ1-2, with a tentative D call TRBD1 (6 bases). This CDR3 is built from 14 residues. The germline gives CDR1 SGHRS, CDR2 YFSETQ. V was clipped by 4 bases and J by 4 bases, with 14 bases between them. The CDR3 loop reads CASSLGQLGYGYTF. As DNA, the CDR3 is TGCGCCAGCAGCCTCGGACAGTTGGGCTATGGCTACACCTTC.

The V call is TRBV9, the J call TRBJ1-5, with a possible D match to TRBD1 (5 bases). The ends were cut back, 0 bases at V and 3 bases at J, with 7 bases in the middle. There are 14 residues in the CDR3. The germline V gene has CDR1 SGDLS and CDR2 YYNGEE. CDR3 sequence reads: CASSVAQDNQPQHF. In DNA, the CDR3 is TGTGCCAGCAGCGTAGCACAGGACAATCAGCCCCAGCATTTT.

The chain combines TRBV11-2 with TRBJ2-1; D may be TRBD2 (6 bases). Per germline, CDR1 SGHAT and CDR2 FQNNGV. With 5 bases removed from V and 3 bases from J, the gap between germline ends came to 14 bases. The CDR3 consists of 15 residues. The CDR3 bases are TGTGCCAGCAGCCCCCGGTCGGGGGACTACAATGAGCAGTTCTTC. Encoded protein: CASSPRSGDYNEQFF.

The V gene is TRBV28, the J gene TRBJ1-1, with no clear D. Trimming cost V 6 bases and J 4 bases, with 21 bases left between them. This CDR3 has 16 residues. CDR1 and CDR2 from the germline V gene are MDHEN and SYDVKM. The CDR3, as DNA: TGTGCCAGCAGGTTCCCCGGGCTAGGAGAAGTCACTGAAGCTTTCTTT. Translating it yields CASRFPGLGEVTEAFF. The entire variable domain, with the rest obtained from reference TRBV28 and TRBJ1-1, is as follows: DVKVTQSSRYLVKRTGEKVFLECVQDMDHENMFWYRQDPGLGLRLIYFSYDVKMKEKGDIPEGYSVSREKKERFSLILESASTNQTSMYLCASRFPGLGEVTEAFFGQGTRLTVV.

In regard to this clone: A much larger clone sits a single nucleotide away, making a read error possible. This chain connects TRBV27 to TRBJ1-5, with D unclear. This CDR3 region has 13 residues. V dropped 6 bases and J dropped 2 bases, with 8 bases sitting between them. CDR1 MNHEY and CDR2 SMNVEV come from the germline V gene (reference sequence). CDR3 coding DNA: TGTGCCAGCAGGGCGGTCGGCAATCAGCCCCAGCATTTT. Protein sequence: CASRAVGNQPQHF.

A single count supports this clone. V usage is TRBV29-1 and J usage is TRBJ2-7, with a tentative D call TRBD1 (5 bases). Germline V gene lookup returns CDR1 SQVTM and CDR2 ANQGSEA. This CDR3 spans 13 amino acids. V was cut by 5 bases and J by 6 bases, with 17 bases left in between. Here the CDR3 DNA reads TGCAGCGTTAATACAGTGCAGGGCACCGAGCAGTACTTC. Encoded protein: CSVNTVQGTEQYF.

This clone has a handful of counts. The rearrangement links TRBV10-3 to TRBJ2-2, with 9 bases aligning to TRBD2. The V and J ends lost 9 bases and 0 bases, in that order; junction bases with no gene match: 8. The CDR3 extends over 16 amino acids. Germline V gene lookup returns CDR1 ENHRY and CDR2 SYGVKD. This CDR3 reads CAIPTLAGSNTGELFF. The CDR3 bases are TGTGCCATTCCTACCCTAGCGGGGTCGAACACCGGGGAGCTGTTTTTT.

This sequence joins TRBV29-1 and TRBJ2-1; D might be TRBD2 (5 bases). The CDR3 sequence is 14 residues long. V lost 3 bases and J lost 2, with 11 bases in between. Germline V gene lookup returns CDR1 SQVTM and CDR2 ANQGSEA. CDR3 loop: CSVEPGSPYNEQFF. CDR3 coding DNA: TGCAGCGTTGAGCCGGGGAGCCCCTACAATGAGCAGTTCTTC.

The V call is TRBV23-1, the J call TRBJ2-1; tentative D call: TRBD2 (6 bases). TRBV23-1 falls under the ORF class, with uncertain function. This CDR3 region has 14 residues. V was clipped by 0 bases and J by 9 bases, with 12 bases between them. The CDR3 loop is CASSQSRGKGEQFF. The CDR3, as DNA: TGCGCCAGCAGTCAATCCCGCGGGAAAGGTGAGCAGTTCTTC.

V and J are TRBV4-1 and TRBJ2-7; no firm D call. V was cut by 1 base and J by 3 bases, with 10 bases left in between. The CDR3 consists of 14 residues. Germline CDR1 MGHRA, CDR2 YSYEKL. CDR3 coding DNA: TGCGCCAGCAGCCAAGCTAGAGAATACTACGAGCAGTACTTC. Protein product: CASSQAREYYEQYF.

The chain recombines TRBV10-3 with TRBJ2-2; no definite D call. The CDR3 is made up of 13 amino acids. The V end lost 0 bases, the J end lost 3 bases, and 2 bases lay between the germline ends. Germline CDR1 and CDR2: ENHRY and SYGVKD. DNA of the CDR3: TGTGCCATCAGTGAGTCGGACACCGGGGAGCTGTTTTTT. Its protein is CAISESDTGELFF.

This sequence joins TRBV29-1 and TRBJ2-7; D gene uncertain. V gave up 1 base and J gave up 9 bases, with 19 bases separating them. This CDR3 is built from 14 residues. Germline-derived CDR1 and CDR2 are SQVTM and ANQGSEA. CDR3 DNA: TGCAGCGTTGAAGTTTTTCCCCTCCCGGGCGGGCAGTACTTC. Protein sequence: CSVEVFPLPGGQYF.

The V gene is TRBV30, the J gene TRBJ2-3; TRBD2 matches at 11 bases. V lost 4 bases and J lost 4; bases outside the gene matches: 10. The CDR3 runs 16 residues. CDR1 and CDR2 (germline): GTSNPN, SVGIG (reference sequence). CDR3 sequence reads: CAWTRLAGFESDTQYF. DNA of the CDR3: TGTGCCTGGACGAGACTAGCGGGATTTGAGTCAGATACGCAGTATTTT. Complete variable domain (other parts from reference TRBV30 and TRBJ2-3): SQTIHQWPATLVQPVGSPLSLECTVEGTSNPNLYWYRQAAGRGLQLLFYSVGIGQISSEVPQNLSASRPQDRQFILSSKKLLLSDSGFYLCAWTRLAGFESDTQYFGPGTRLTVL.

The gene calls are TRBV29-1 and TRBJ2-1; TRBD2 might be the D (7 bases). CDR3 length: 16 amino acids. From germline, CDR1 is SQVTM and CDR2 ANQGSEA. The V and J ends lost 6 bases and 3 bases respectively, with 21 bases between them. The CDR3 DNA reads TGCAGCGTAGGGCTAGCGGAATCAGGGGACTACAATGAGCAGTTCTTC. Translated, it gives CSVGLAESGDYNEQFF.

The V and J genes are TRBV4-1 and TRBJ2-7, with 7 bases matching TRBD2. The CDR3 totals 16 residues. Germline CDR1 and CDR2: MGHRA and YSYEKL. Losses at the gene ends were 3 bases for V and 3 bases for J; bases not matched to a gene: 11. CDR3 sequence (DNA): TGCGCCAGCAGCCACGCACACCGCGGGAGAGGCTACGAGCAGTACTTC. This translates into CASSHAHRGRGYEQYF.

J is TRBJ2-2 and V is TRBV5-1; possible D gene TRBD2, 6 bases. Deletions cut 1 base from V and 7 bases from J, with 8 bases between. Germline V gene lookup returns CDR1 SGHRS and CDR2 YFSETQ. This CDR3 spans 13 amino acids. The CDR3: CASSLQDYGELFF. The CDR3 DNA reads as TGCGCCAGCAGCTTGCAGGACTACGGGGAGCTGTTTTTT.